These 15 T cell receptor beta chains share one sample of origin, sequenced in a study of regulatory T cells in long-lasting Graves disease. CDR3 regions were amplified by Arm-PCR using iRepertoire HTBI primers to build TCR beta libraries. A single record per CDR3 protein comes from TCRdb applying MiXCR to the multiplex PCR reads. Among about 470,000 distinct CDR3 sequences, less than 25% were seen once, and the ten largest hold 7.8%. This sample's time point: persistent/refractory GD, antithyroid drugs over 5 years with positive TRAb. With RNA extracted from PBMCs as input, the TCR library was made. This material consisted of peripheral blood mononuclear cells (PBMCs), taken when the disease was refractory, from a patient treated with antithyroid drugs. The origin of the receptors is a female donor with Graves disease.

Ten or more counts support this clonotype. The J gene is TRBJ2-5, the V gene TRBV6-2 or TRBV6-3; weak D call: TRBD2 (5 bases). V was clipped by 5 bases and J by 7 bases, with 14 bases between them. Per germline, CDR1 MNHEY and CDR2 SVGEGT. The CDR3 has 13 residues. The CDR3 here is CASSDALSGTQYF. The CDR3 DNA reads TGTGCCAGCAGTGATGCCCTAAGCGGGACCCAGTACTTC.

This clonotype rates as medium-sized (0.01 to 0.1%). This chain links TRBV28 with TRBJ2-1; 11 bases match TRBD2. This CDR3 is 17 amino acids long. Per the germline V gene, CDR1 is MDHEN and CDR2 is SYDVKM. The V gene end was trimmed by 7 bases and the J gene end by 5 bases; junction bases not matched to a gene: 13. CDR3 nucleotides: TGTGCCAGCACTATCGATAGCGGGAGGGGGGGTAACAATGAGCAGTTCTTC. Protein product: CASTIDSGRGGNNEQFF. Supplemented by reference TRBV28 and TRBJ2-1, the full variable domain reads DVKVTQSSRYLVKRTGEKVFLECVQDMDHENMFWYRQDPGLGLRLIYFSYDVKMKEKGDIPEGYSVSREKKERFSLILESASTNQTSMYLCASTIDSGRGGNNEQFFGPGTRLTVL.

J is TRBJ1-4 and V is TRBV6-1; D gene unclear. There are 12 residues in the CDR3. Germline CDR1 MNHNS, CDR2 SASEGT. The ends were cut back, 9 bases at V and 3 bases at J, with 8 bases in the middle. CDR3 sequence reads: CASEQSNEKLFF. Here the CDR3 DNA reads TGTGCCAGTGAACAGTCTAATGAAAAACTGTTTTTT.

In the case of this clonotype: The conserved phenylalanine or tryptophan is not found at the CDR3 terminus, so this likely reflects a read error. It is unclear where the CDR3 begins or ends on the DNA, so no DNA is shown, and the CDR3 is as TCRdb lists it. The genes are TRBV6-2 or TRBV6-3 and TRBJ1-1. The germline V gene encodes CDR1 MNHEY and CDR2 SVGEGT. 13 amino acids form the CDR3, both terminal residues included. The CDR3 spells CASSYPLPVARIR.

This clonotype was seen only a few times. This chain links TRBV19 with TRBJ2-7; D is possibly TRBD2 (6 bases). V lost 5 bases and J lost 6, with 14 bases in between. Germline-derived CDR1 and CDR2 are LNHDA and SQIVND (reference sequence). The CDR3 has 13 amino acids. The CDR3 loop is CASSDGPGVEQYF. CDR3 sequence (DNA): TGTGCCAGTAGTGACGGGCCGGGAGTCGAGCAGTACTTC.

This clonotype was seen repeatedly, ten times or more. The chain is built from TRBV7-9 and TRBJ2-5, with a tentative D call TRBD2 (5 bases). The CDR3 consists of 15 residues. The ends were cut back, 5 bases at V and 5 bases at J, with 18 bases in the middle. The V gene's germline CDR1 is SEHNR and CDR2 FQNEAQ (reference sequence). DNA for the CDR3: TGTGCCAGCAGCCCCAAGGTGAGGGCTGGTGAGACCCAGTACTTC. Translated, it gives CASSPKVRAGETQYF.

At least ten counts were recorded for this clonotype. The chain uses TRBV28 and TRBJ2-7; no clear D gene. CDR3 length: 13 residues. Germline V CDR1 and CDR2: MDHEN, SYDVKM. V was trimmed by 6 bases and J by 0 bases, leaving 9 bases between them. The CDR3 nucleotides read TGTGCCAGCAGCCCAAGACCCTCCTACGAGCAGTACTTC. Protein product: CASSPRPSYEQYF.

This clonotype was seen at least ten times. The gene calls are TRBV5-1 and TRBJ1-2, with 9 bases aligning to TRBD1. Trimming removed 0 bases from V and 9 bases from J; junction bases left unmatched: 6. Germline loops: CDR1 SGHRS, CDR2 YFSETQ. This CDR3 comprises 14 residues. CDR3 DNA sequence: TGCGCCAGCAGCTTGGCGGGACAGGGTTCGAGCTACACCTTC. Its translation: CASSLAGQGSSYTF.

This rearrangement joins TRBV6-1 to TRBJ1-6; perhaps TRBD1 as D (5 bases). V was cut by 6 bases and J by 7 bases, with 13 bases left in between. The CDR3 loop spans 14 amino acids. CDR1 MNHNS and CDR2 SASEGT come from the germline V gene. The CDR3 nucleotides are TGTGCCAGCAGGATTACAGGACCCAATTCACCCCTCCACTTT. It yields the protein CASRITGPNSPLHF.

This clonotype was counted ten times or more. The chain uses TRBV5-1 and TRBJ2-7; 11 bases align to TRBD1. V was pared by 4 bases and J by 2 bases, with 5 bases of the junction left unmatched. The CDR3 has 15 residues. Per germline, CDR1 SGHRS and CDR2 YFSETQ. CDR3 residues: CASSQGQGVTYEQYF. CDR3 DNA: TGCGCCAGCAGCCAGGGACAGGGGGTGACCTACGAGCAGTACTTC.

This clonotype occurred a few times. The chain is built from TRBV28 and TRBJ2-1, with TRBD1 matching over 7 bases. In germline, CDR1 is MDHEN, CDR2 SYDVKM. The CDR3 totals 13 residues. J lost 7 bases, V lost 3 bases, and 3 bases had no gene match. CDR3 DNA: TGTGCCAGCAGTTTGAACAGGGGTAATGAGCAGTTCTTC. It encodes CASSLNRGNEQFF.

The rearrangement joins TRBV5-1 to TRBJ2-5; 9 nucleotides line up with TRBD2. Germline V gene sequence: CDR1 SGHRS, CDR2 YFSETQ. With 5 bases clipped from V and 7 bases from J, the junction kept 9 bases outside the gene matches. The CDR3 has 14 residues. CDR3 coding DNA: TGCGCCAGCAGTATGCGGGAGGGTGTGGGGACCCAGTACTTC. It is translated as CASSMREGVGTQYF.

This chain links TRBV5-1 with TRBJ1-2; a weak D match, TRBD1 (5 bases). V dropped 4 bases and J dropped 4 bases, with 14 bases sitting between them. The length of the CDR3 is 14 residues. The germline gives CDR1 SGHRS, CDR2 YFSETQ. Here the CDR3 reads CASSRTGTPYGYTF. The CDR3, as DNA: TGCGCCAGCAGCCGAACCGGGACTCCCTATGGCTACACCTTC.

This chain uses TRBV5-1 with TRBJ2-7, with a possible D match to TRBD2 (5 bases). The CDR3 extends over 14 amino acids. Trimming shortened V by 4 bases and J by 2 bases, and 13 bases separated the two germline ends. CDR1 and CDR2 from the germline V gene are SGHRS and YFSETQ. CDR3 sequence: CASSVRAGPYEQYF. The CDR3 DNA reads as TGCGCCAGCAGCGTGAGGGCAGGACCCTACGAGCAGTACTTC.

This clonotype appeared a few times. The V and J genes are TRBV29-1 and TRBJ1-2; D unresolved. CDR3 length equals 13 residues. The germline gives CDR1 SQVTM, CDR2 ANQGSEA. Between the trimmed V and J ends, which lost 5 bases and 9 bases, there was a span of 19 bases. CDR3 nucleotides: TGCAGCGTTCCGGAACCCATCGGGGTGAGCTACACCTTC. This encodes CSVPEPIGVSYTF.